This T cell receptor (beta chain) was identified during a study of T cell changes during pregnancy in multiple sclerosis. Germline V lookup: CDR1 SGHNT, CDR2 YYREEE (reference sequence). V was pared by 0 bases and J by 3 bases, with 10 bases between. The CDR3 spans 15 residues. Sequenced by immunoSEQ multiplex PCR; TCRdb stores in-frame clones only, minus some. This sample yields about 88,000 clones, of which 92% are seen a single time; 1.5% belongs to the top ten. The chain is built from TRBV5-4 and TRBJ1-3; D is unclear. Sample: peripheral blood, taken in the first trimester of pregnancy. This TCR derives from a female donor with multiple sclerosis, enrolled in a pregnancy study. CDR3 residues: CASSLGGAIGNTIYF. The CDR3 DNA reads TGTGCCAGCAGCTTGGGGGGAGCAATTGGAAACACCATATATTTT.